The clone carrying this TCR beta chain has more than one count but fewer than ten. This CDR3 is 15 amino acids long. V was cut by 8 bases and J by 10 bases, with 26 bases left in between. The germline gives CDR1 LNHNV, CDR2 YYDKDF (reference sequence). The record originates from a study of T cells in Graves' hyperthyroidism and ophthalmopathy. Amplification targeted TCR beta CDR3 regions from RNA transcripts. RT-PCR in the first round (using the HTBI primer set) targeted the TCR CDR3. Each CDR3 protein is one row after TCRdb ran MiXCR on the multiplex PCR reads. Of around 250,000 distinct CDR3 sequences listed, 14% to 15% are singletons. Patients between 18 and 65 years old had hyperthyroidism, newly diagnosed and lasting under 2 months. Exclusion criteria comprised uncontrolled infection, other autoimmune disease, pregnancy or lactation.

The specimen sequenced was blood. The rearrangement joins TRBV15 to TRBJ1-1, with D possibly TRBD1 on 6 matching bases. The receptor was derived from a woman aged 40 to 50 with Graves' hyperthyroidism that later progressed to Graves' ophthalmopathy. CDR3 bases: TGTGCCACCTTATTGGGCGGTCACTCAGGGGCTGGAGCTTTCTTT. Protein: CATLLGGHSGAGAFF.